This T cell receptor beta chain was found in a study of long-term antiretroviral therapy in people with HIV. Prior to DNA extraction, the samples held roughly 0.85-10 million cryopreserved PBMC. The germline V and J ends were trimmed by 4 bases and 1 base, with 18 bases remaining between them. In germline, CDR1 is SGHDN, CDR2 FVKESK. CDR3 length equals 17 residues. Version v3.0 of the immunoSEQ assay ran at survey level. Profiling relied on immunoSEQ multiplex PCR, and the TCRdb table lists in-frame clones only, not all of them. Of approximately 25,000 clones in the sample, more than 75% are singletons; the top ten hold more than 4%.

This rearrangement joins TRBV14 to TRBJ2-3, with D tentatively TRBD1 (6 bases). Sequencing used unsorted PBMCs, obtained 0.5 years after starting antiretroviral therapy. The source of this sequence is a woman aged 40 to 50 with HIV. Written as DNA, the CDR3 is TGTGCCAGCAGCCCCTTGACAGGAACTCCGGGCACAGATACGCAGTATTTT. It yields the protein CASSPLTGTPGTDTQYF. Full variable domain (outside the CDR3, taken from reference TRBV14 and TRBJ2-3): EAGVTQFPSHSVIEKGQTVTLRCDPISGHDNLYWYRRVMGKEIKFLLHFVKESKQDESGMPNNRFLAERTGGTYSTLKVQPAELEDSGVYFCASSPLTGTPGTDTQYFGPGTRLTVL.